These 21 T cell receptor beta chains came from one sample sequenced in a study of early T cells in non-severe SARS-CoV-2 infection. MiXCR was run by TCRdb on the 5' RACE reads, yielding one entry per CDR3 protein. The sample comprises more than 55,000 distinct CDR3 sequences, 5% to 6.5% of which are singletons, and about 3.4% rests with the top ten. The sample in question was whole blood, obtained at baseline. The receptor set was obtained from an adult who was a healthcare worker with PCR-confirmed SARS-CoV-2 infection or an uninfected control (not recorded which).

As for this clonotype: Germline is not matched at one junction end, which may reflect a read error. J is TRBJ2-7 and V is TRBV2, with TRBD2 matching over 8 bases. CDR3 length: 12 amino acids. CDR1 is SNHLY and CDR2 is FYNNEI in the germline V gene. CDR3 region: CASSLHERELNF. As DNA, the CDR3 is TGTGCCAGCAGCCTGCATGAGCGGGAGCTTAATTTC.

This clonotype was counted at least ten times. Here the CDR3 DNA reads TGCGCCAGCAGCCAGACCCCCGGGCATAATGAAAAACTGTTTTTT. This codes for CASSQTPGHNEKLFF. J is TRBJ1-4 and V is TRBV4-1; D call uncertain. V was cut by 3 bases and J by 4 bases, with 12 bases left in between. The germline V gene has CDR1 MGHRA and CDR2 YSYEKL. This CDR3 region has 15 residues.

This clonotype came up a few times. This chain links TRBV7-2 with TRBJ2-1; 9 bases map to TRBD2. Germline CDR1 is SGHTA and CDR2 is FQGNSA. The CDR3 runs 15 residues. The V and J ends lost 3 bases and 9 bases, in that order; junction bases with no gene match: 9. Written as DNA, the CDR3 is TGTGCCAGCAGCTTCGGGACTAGCAGGGGTGGTGAGCAGTTCTTC. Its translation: CASSFGTSRGGEQFF.

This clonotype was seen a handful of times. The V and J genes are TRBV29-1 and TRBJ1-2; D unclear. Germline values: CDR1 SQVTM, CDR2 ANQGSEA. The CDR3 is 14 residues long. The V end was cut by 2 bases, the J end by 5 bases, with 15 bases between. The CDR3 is CSVEKQTEGYGYTF. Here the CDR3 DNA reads TGCAGCGTTGAAAAGCAGACCGAAGGTTATGGCTACACCTTC. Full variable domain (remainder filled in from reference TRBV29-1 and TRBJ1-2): SAVISQKPSRDICQRGTSLTIQCQVDSQVTMMFWYRQQPGQSLTLIATANQGSEATYESGFVIDKFPISRPNLTFSTLTVSNMSPEDSSIYLCSVEKQTEGYGYTFGSGTRLTVV.

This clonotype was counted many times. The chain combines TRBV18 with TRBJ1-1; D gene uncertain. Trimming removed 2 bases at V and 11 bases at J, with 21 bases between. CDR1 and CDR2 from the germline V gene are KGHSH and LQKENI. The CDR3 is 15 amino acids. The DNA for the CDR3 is TGTGCCAGCTCACCAAACACCCTTCCCCCGAAAGGGGCTTTCTTT. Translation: CASSPNTLPPKGAFF.

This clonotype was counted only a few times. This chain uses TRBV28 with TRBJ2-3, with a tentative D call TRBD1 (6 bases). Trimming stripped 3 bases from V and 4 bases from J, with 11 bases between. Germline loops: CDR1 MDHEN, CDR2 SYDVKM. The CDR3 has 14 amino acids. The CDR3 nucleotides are TGTGCCAGCAGTTTGACAGGAGGCTCAGATACGCAGTATTTT. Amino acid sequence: CASSLTGGSDTQYF.

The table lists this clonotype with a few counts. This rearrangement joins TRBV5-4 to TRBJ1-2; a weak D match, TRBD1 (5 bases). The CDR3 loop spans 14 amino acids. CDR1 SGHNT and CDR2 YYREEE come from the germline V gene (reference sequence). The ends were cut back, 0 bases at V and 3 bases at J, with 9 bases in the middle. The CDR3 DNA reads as TGTGCCAGCAGCTTGGCCGGGGGTTACTATGGCTACACCTTC. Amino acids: CASSLAGGYYGYTF.

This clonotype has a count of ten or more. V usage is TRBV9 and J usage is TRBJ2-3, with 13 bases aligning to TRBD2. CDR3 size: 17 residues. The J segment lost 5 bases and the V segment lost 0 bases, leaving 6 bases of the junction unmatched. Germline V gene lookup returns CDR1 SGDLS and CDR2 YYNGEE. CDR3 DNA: TGTGCCAGCAGCGTAGTTGGACTAGCGGGAGCGGAAGATACGCAGTATTTT. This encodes CASSVVGLAGAEDTQYF. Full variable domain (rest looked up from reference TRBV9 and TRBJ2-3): DSGVTQTPKHLITATGQRVTLRCSPRSGDLSVYWYQQSLDQGLQFLIQYYNGEERAKGNILERFSAQQFPDLHSELNLSSLELGDSALYFCASSVVGLAGAEDTQYFGPGTRLTVL.

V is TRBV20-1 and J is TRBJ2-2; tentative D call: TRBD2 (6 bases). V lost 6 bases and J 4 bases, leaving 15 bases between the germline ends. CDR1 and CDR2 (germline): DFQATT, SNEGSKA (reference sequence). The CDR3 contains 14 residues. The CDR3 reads CSAPTGAGTGELFF. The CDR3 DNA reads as TGCAGTGCCCCTACGGGAGCGGGCACCGGGGAGCTGTTTTTT.

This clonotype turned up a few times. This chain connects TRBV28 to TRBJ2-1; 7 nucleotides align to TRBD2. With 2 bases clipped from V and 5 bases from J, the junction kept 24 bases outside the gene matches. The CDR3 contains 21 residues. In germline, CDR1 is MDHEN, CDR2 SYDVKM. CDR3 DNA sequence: TGTGCCAGCAGTTTAGGAATGATCGGACTAGTGACACCCTCATTAAACAATGAGCAGTTCTTC. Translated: CASSLGMIGLVTPSLNNEQFF.

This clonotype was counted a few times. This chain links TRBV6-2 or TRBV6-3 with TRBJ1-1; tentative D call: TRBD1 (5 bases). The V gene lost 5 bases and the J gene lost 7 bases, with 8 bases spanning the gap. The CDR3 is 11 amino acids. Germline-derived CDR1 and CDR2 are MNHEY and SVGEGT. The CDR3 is CASSTGDEAFF. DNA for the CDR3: TGTGCCAGCAGTACAGGTGATGAAGCTTTCTTT.

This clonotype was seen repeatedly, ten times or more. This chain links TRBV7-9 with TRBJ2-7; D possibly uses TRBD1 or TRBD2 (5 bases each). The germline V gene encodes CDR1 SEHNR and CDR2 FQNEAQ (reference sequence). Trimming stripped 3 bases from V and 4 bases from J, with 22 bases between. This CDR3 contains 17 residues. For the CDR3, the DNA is TGTGCCAGCAGCTTCGACGTGAGGGGCGAGATGAGGTACGAGCAGTACTTC. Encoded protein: CASSFDVRGEMRYEQYF.

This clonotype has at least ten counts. The CDR3 here is CASRYPRASGRAGETQYF. CDR3 nucleotides: TGTGCAAGTCGCTACCCGAGGGCTAGCGGGAGGGCCGGAGAGACCCAGTACTTC. This chain connects TRBV12-2 to TRBJ2-5; the D segment call TRBD2 is taken from the table without a DNA check. TRBV12-2 is flagged as a pseudogene. The CDR3 has 18 residues.

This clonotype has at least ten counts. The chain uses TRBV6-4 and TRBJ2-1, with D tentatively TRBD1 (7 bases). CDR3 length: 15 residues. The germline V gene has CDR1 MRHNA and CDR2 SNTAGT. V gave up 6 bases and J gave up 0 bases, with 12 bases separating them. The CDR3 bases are TGTGCCAGCAGCCAGGAGGGGGCCTCCTACAATGAGCAGTTCTTC. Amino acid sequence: CASSQEGASYNEQFF.

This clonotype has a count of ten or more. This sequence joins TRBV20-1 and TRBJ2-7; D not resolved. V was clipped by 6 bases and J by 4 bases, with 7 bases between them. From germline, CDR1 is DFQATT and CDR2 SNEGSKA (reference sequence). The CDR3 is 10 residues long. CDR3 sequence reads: CSAGPYEQYF. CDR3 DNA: TGCAGTGCCGGCCCATACGAGCAGTACTTC.

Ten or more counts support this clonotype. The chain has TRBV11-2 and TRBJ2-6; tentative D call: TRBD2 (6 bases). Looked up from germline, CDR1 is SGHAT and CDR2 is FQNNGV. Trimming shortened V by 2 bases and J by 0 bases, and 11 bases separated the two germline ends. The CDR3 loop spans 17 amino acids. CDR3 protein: CASSLFRRGSGANVLTF. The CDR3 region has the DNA TGTGCCAGCAGCTTATTTCGGAGGGGCTCTGGGGCCAACGTCCTGACTTTC.

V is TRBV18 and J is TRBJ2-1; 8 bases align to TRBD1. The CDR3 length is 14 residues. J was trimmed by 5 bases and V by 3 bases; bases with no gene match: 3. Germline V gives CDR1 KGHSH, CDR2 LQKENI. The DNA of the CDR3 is TGTGCCAGCTCACCGACGACAGGGGACAATGAGCAGTTCTTC. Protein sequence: CASSPTTGDNEQFF.

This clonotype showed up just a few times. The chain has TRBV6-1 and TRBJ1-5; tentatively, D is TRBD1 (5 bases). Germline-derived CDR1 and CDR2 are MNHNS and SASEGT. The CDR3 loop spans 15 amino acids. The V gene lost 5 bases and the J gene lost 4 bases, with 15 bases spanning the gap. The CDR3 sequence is CASSFSGTANQPQHF. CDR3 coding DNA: TGTGCCAGCAGTTTCTCCGGGACGGCGAATCAGCCCCAGCATTTT.

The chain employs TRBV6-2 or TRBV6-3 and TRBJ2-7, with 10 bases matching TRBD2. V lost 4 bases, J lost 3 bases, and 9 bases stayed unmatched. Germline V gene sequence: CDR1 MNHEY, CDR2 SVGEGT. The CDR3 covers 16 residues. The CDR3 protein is CASSWIPASGSYEQYF. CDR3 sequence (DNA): TGTGCCAGCAGTTGGATTCCAGCTAGCGGGAGCTACGAGCAGTACTTC.

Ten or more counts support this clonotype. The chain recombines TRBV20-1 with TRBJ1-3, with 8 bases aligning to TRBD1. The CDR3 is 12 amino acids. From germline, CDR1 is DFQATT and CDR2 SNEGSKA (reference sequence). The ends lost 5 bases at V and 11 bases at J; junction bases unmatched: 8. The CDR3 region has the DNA TGCAGTGCTCCCGGACAGGGTAGCGCCATATATTTT. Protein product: CSAPGQGSAIYF.

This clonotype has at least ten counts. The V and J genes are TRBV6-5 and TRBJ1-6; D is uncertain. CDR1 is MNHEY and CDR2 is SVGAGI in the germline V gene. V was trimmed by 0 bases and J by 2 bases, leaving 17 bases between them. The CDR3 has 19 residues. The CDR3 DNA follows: TGTGCCAGCAGTTACTCGATAAACTCCTTGGGCGCCTATAATTCACCCCTCCACTTT. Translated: CASSYSINSLGAYNSPLHF.